A single sample gave rise to the 22 T cell receptor beta chains below, sequenced in a study of blood T cell repertoires in COVID-19. Using immunoSEQ multiplex PCR, the repertoire was profiled, and TCRdb retains in-frame clones only, with some absent. The sample includes a few hundred thousand clones, approximately 89% seen only once; the top ten take approximately 9.4%. The sequencing input was peripheral blood. These receptors originate from a man aged 40-55 years who had recovered from COVID-19.

This clone occurred a few times. The chain carries TRBV10-3 and TRBJ2-7; D not resolved. Germline V CDR1 and CDR2: ENHRY, SYGVKD. This CDR3 has 12 amino acids. Trimming removed 4 bases from V and 4 bases from J, with 8 bases in between. The CDR3 spells CAISADGYEQYF. The CDR3 region has the DNA TGTGCCATCAGTGCCGACGGGTACGAGCAGTACTTC.

This chain uses TRBV5-4 with TRBJ2-5; 11 bases are a match to TRBD2. Per the germline V gene, CDR1 is SGHNT and CDR2 is YYREEE (reference sequence). Trimming took 2 bases from V and 4 from J; bases not matched to a gene: 7. This CDR3 is built from 16 residues. The CDR3 DNA follows: TGTGCCAGCAGCTTTGTAACTAGCGGGGGTAGAGAGACCCAGTACTTC. It codes for CASSFVTSGGRETQYF.

The J gene is TRBJ2-1, the V gene TRBV6-5; tentatively, D is TRBD2 (5 bases). CDR1 is MNHEY and CDR2 is SVGAGI in the germline V gene. The germline V and J ends were trimmed by 6 bases and 10 bases, with 16 bases remaining between them. CDR3 size: 13 residues. The CDR3 nucleotides are TGTGCCAGCAGCGAGACTCTGAAGCGGGAGCAGTTCTTC. Translated, it gives CASSETLKREQFF.

The chain uses TRBV13 and TRBJ1-1; perhaps TRBD1 as D (5 bases). V lost 5 bases and J 3 bases, leaving 19 bases between the germline ends. In germline, CDR1 is PRHDT, CDR2 FYEKMQ (reference sequence). CDR3 size: 16 residues. CDR3 DNA sequence: TGTGCCAGCAGCGCAATAGGGAAGGGGTCGCACACTGAAGCTTTCTTT. Its translation is CASSAIGKGSHTEAFF.

The rearrangement joins TRBV7-6 to TRBJ2-5; D is uncertain. CDR3 length: 15 residues. V lost 1 base, J lost 3 bases, and 12 bases lay in between. CDR1 SGHVS and CDR2 FNYEAQ come from the germline V gene. The CDR3: CASSLDSSPKETQYF. The CDR3 nucleotides read TGTGCCAGCAGCTTAGACAGTTCCCCGAAAGAGACCCAGTACTTC.

The chain recombines TRBV7-7 with TRBJ2-7, with 11 bases that match TRBD2. The CDR3 totals 15 residues. Germline CDR1 is SSHAT and CDR2 is FNYEAQ (reference sequence). With V trimmed by 5 bases and J by 0 bases, 3 bases remained unmatched. The CDR3 protein is CASSKGTSGSYEQYF. The CDR3 DNA reads as TGTGCCAGCAGCAAAGGGACTAGCGGCTCCTACGAGCAGTACTTC.

V and J are TRBV4-2 and TRBJ1-3, with D unclear. The length of the CDR3 is 17 residues. V shed 0 bases and J shed 8 bases, with 20 bases lying between them. CDR1 LGHNA and CDR2 YNFKEQ come from the germline V gene. The CDR3 spells CASSQDVETFEGDTIYF. DNA for the CDR3: TGTGCCAGCAGCCAAGATGTGGAAACCTTTGAGGGAGACACCATATATTTT.

This clone was observed a handful of times. The CDR3 DNA is TGTGCCAGCAGCCCGACTAGCAGAGAGACCCAGTACTTC. It translates to CASSPTSRETQYF. V usage is TRBV7-7 and J usage is TRBJ2-5, with 7 bases identical to TRBD2. V dropped 5 bases and J dropped 4; count of bases not matched to a gene: 4. The germline gives CDR1 SSHAT, CDR2 FNYEAQ (reference sequence). This CDR3 spans 13 amino acids.

This rearrangement joins TRBV5-1 to TRBJ1-5, with D possibly being TRBD1 (5 bases). Germline V gene sequence: CDR1 SGHRS, CDR2 YFSETQ. With 0 bases removed from V and 4 bases from J, the gap between germline ends came to 11 bases. The CDR3 is 15 residues long. The CDR3 protein is CASSLEGAGNQPQHF. CDR3 sequence (DNA): TGCGCCAGCAGCTTGGAGGGCGCAGGGAATCAGCCCCAGCATTTT.

The chain is built from TRBV21-1 and TRBJ2-2; TRBD2 is taken as the D call from the table, unchecked against the DNA. TRBV21-1 is a documented pseudogene. The CDR3 totals 15 residues. CDR3 loop: CASRPGLAEPGELFF. For the CDR3, the DNA is TGTGCCAGCAGGCCGGGACTAGCGGAACCCGGGGAGCTGTTTTTT.

This clone has just a few counts. The chain has TRBV7-9 and TRBJ1-4; 9 nucleotides match TRBD1. The length of the CDR3 is 13 residues. Trimming at V came to 5 bases and at J to 6 bases, leaving 1 base not matched to a gene. Per the germline V gene, CDR1 is SEHNR and CDR2 is FQNEAQ (reference sequence). The CDR3 is CASSRTGDEKLFF. DNA of the CDR3: TGTGCCAGCAGCCGGACAGGGGATGAAAAACTGTTTTTT.

V usage is TRBV4-3 and J usage is TRBJ2-5, with D unresolved. V was shortened by 2 bases and J by 5 bases, with 12 bases between the two germline ends. Germline V CDR1 and CDR2: LGHNA, YSLEER. The CDR3 spans 14 residues. This CDR3 is CASSQFGLGETQYF. The DNA for the CDR3 is TGCGCCAGCAGCCAATTTGGGCTGGGTGAGACCCAGTACTTC.

The chain joins TRBV15 to TRBJ2-7, with 12 bases identical to TRBD2. The CDR3 runs 15 residues. V trimming: 1 base; J trimming: 6 bases; junction bases outside the gene matches: 4. Germline values: CDR1 LNHNV, CDR2 YYDKDF (reference sequence). Here the CDR3 DNA reads TGTGCCACCAGCAGAGGGACTAGCGGGACCCTCGAGCAGTACTTC. This codes for CATSRGTSGTLEQYF.

The chain joins TRBV19 to TRBJ1-6; 8 bases align to TRBD1. The germline CDR1 and CDR2 sequences are LNHDA and SQIVND (reference sequence). The CDR3 contains 14 residues. V lost 9 bases and J lost 13; bases outside the gene matches: 14. CDR3 DNA sequence: TGTGCCAGCCATGACAGGGGCTCGAAAGGGCCCCTCCACTTT. It encodes CASHDRGSKGPLHF.

The rearrangement joins TRBV12-3 or TRBV12-4 to TRBJ2-1, with D perhaps TRBD1 (6 bases). The CDR3 sequence is 12 residues long. With 6 bases removed from V and 10 bases from J, the gap between germline ends came to 13 bases. The CDR3 region is CASRKDRFEQFF. Here the CDR3 DNA reads TGTGCCAGCAGAAAGGACAGATTCGAGCAGTTCTTC.

The chain recombines TRBV19 with TRBJ2-7, with 8 bases identical to TRBD2. Trimming removed 8 bases from V and 6 bases from J; junction bases left unmatched: 15. CDR1 is LNHDA and CDR2 is SQIVND in the germline V gene (reference sequence). This CDR3 contains 15 residues. CDR3 loop: CASRSSSAGGREQYF. The CDR3 DNA is TGTGCCAGTCGCAGCTCCTCGGCGGGAGGTCGCGAGCAGTACTTC.

V and J are TRBV5-1 and TRBJ1-2; possibly TRBD1 for D (5 bases). The CDR3 is 12 amino acids. CDR1 is SGHRS, CDR2 YFSETQ, per germline. DNA for the CDR3: TGCCCCCACCGGGGGGGGTTCGATGGCTACACCTTC. Translation: CPHRGGFDGYTF.

This CDR3 reads CATSLDLAGRDEQYF. DNA of the CDR3: TGTGCCACCAGTCTAGATCTAGCGGGGCGGGACGAGCAGTACTTC. The rearrangement uses TRBV24-1 and TRBJ2-7; TRBD2 agrees at 9 bases. This CDR3 comprises 15 residues. J was trimmed by 5 bases and V by 6 bases; bases with no gene match: 10. CDR1 is KGHDR and CDR2 is SFDVKD in the germline V gene.

This chain connects TRBV18 to TRBJ1-1, with unresolved D. V was trimmed by 0 bases and J by 1 base, leaving 6 bases between them. The CDR3 runs to 14 residues. CDR1 and CDR2 from the germline V gene are KGHSH and LQKENI. CDR3 nucleotides: TGTGCCAGCTCACCACCGACTGGGAACACTGAAGCTTTCTTT. Protein product: CASSPPTGNTEAFF.

CDR3 amino acids: CATRGTTAYEQYF. DNA for the CDR3: TGCGCCACCCGAGGAACGACGGCCTACGAGCAGTACTTC. The V gene is TRBV10-2, the J gene TRBJ2-7; D unclear. The CDR3 length is 13 residues. V gave up 10 bases and J gave up 2 bases, with 15 bases separating them. CDR1 is WSHSY, CDR2 SAAADI, per germline.

The chain carries TRBV7-3 and TRBJ2-1; perhaps TRBD1 as D (6 bases). The germline CDR1 and CDR2 sequences are SGHTA and FQGTGA. This CDR3 has 13 residues. The V end lost 7 bases, the J end lost 5 bases, and 12 bases lay between the germline ends. For the CDR3, the DNA is TGTGCCAGCACATCAGGGGTTGACAATGAGCAGTTCTTC. Protein product: CASTSGVDNEQFF.

The chain employs TRBV4-3 and TRBJ2-7; 10 bases line up with TRBD2. CDR3 length: 19 residues. The germline gives CDR1 LGHNA, CDR2 YSLEER. Trimming removed 4 bases from V and 2 bases from J; junction bases left unmatched: 17. The CDR3 DNA follows: TGCGCCAGCAGCCTACGTCTTCAAAGACTAGCGGGCCCACCCTACGAGCAGTACTTC. Its translation is CASSLRLQRLAGPPYEQYF.